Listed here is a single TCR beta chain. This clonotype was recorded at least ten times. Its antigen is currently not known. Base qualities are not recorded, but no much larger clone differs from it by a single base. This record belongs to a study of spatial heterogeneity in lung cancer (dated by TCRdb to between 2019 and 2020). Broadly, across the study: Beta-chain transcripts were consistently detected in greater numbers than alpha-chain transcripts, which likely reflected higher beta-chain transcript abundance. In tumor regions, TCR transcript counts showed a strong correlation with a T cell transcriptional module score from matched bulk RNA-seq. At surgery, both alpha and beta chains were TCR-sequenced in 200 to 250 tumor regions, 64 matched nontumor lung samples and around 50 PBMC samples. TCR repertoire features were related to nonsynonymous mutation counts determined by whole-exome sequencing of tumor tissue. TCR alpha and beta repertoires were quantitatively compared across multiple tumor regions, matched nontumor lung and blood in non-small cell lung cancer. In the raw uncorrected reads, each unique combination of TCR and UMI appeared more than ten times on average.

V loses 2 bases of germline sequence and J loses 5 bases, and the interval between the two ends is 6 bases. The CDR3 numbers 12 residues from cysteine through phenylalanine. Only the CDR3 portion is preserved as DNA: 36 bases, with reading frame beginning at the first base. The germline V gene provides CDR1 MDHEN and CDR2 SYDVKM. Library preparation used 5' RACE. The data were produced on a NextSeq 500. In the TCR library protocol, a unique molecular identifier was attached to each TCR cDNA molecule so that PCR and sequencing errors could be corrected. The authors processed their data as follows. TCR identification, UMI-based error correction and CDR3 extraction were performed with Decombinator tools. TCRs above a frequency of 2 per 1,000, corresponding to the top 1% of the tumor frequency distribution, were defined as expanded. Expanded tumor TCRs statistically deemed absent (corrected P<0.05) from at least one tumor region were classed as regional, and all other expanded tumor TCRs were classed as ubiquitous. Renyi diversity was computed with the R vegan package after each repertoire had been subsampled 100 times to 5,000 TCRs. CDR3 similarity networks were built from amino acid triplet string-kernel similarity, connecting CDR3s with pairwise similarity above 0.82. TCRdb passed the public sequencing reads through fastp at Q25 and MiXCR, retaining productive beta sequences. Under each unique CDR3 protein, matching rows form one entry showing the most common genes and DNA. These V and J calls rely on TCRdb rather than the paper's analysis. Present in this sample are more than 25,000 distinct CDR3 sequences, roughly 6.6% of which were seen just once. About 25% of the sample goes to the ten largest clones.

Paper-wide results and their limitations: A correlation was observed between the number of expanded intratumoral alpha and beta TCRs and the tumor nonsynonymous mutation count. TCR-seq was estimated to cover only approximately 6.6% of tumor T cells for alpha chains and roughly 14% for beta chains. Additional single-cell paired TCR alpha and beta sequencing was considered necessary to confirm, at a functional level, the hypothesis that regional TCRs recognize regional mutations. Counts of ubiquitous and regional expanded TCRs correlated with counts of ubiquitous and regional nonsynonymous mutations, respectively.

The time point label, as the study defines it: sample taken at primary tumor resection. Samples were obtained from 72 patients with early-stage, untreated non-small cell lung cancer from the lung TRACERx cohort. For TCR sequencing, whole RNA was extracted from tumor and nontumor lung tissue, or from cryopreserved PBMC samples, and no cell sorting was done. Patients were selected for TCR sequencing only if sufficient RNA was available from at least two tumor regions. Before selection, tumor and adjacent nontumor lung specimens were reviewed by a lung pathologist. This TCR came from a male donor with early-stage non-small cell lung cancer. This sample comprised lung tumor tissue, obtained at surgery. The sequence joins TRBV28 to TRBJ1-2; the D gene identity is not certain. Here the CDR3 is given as CASSLVQYGYTF. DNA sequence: TGTGCCAGCAGTTTAGTCCAATATGGCTACACCTTC.